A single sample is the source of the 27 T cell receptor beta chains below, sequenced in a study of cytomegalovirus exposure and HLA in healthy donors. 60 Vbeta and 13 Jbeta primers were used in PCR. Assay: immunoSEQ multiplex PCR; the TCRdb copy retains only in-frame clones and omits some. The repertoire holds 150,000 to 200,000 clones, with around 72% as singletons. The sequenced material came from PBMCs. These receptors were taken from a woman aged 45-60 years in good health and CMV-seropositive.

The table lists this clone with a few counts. The CDR3 DNA reads TGCGCCAGCAGCTTGGGTCAGAACTCTGGAAACACCATATATTTT. It codes for CASSLGQNSGNTIYF. The J gene is TRBJ1-3, the V gene TRBV5-1; no clear D. Germline V gene lookup returns CDR1 SGHRS and CDR2 YFSETQ. V was trimmed by 0 bases and J by 0 bases, leaving 7 bases between them. CDR3 length: 15 residues.

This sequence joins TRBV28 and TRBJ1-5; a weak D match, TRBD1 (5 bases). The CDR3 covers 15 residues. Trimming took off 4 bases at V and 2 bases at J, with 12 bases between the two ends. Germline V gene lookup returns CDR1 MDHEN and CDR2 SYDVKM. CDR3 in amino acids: CASSSLGGGNQPQHF. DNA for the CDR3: TGTGCCAGCAGTTCCCTGGGGGGGGGCAATCAGCCCCAGCATTTT.

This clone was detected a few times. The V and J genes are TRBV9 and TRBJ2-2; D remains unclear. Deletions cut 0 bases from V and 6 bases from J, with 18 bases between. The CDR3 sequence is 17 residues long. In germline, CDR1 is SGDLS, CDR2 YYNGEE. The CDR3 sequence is CASSVGRSGGKAGELFF. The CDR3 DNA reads TGTGCCAGCAGCGTAGGGCGTTCGGGTGGTAAGGCCGGGGAGCTGTTTTTT.

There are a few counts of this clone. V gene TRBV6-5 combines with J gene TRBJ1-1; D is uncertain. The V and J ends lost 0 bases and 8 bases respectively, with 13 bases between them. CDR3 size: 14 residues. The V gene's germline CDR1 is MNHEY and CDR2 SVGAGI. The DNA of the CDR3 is TGTGCCAGCAGTTACTCGGTCGGTGGGAGGGAAGCTTTCTTT. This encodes CASSYSVGGREAFF.

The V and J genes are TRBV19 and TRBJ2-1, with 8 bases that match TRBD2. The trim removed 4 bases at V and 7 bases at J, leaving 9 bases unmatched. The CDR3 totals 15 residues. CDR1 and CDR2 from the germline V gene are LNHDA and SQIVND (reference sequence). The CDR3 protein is CASSTLAGKGNEQFF. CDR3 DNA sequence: TGTGCCAGTAGTACCTTAGCGGGAAAAGGTAATGAGCAGTTCTTC. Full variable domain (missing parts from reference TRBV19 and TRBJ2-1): DGGITQSPKYLFRKEGQNVTLSCEQNLNHDAMYWYRQDPGQGLRLIYYSQIVNDFQKGDIAEGYSVSREKKESFPLTVTSAQKNPTAFYLCASSTLAGKGNEQFFGPGTRLTVL.

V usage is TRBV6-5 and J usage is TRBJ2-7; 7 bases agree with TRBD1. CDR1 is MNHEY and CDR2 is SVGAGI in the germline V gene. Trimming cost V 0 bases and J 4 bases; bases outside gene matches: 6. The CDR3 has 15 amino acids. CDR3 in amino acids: CASSYSRDRVYEQYF. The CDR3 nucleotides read TGTGCCAGCAGTTACTCGAGGGACAGAGTATACGAGCAGTACTTC.

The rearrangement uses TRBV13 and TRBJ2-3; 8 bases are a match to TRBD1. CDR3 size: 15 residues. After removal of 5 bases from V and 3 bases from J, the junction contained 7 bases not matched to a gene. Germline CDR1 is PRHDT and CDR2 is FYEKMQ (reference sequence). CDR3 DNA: TGTGCCAGCAGCCCTGGGACAGGTGGGACAGATACGCAGTATTTT. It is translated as CASSPGTGGTDTQYF. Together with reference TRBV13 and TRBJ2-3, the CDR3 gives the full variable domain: AAGVIQSPRHLIKEKRETATLKCYPIPRHDTVYWYQQGPGQDPQFLISFYEKMQSDKGSIPDRFSAQQFSDYHSELNMSSLELGDSALYFCASSPGTGGTDTQYFGPGTRLTVL.

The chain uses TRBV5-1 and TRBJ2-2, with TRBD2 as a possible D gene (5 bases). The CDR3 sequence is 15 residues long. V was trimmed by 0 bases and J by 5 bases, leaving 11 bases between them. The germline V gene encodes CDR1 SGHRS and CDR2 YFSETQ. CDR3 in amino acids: CASSLAWEKTGELFF. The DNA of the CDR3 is TGCGCCAGCAGCTTGGCATGGGAGAAGACCGGGGAGCTGTTTTTT. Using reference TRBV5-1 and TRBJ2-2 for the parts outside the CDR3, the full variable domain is KAGVTQTPRYLIKTRGQQVTLSCSPISGHRSVSWYQQTPGQGLQFLFEYFSETQRNKGNFPGRFSGRQFSNSRSEMNVSTLELGDSALYLCASSLAWEKTGELFFGEGSRLTVL.

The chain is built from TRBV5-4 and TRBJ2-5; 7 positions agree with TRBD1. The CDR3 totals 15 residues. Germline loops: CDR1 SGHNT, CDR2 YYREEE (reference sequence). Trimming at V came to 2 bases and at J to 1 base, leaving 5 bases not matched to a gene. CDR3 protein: CASSFGTDIQETQYF. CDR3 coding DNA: TGTGCCAGCAGCTTCGGGACAGATATCCAAGAGACCCAGTACTTC.

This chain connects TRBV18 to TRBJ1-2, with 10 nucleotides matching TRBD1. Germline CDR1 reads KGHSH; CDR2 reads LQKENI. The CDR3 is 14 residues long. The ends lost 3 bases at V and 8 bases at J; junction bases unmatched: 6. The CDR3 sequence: CASSPGGTGDGYTF. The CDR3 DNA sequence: TGTGCCAGCTCACCCGGCGGGACAGGGGACGGCTACACCTTC. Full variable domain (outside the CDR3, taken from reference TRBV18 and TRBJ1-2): NAGVMQNPRHLVRRRGQEARLRCSPMKGHSHVYWYRQLPEEGLKFMVYLQKENIIDESGMPKERFSAEFPKEGPSILRIQQVVRGDSAAYFCASSPGGTGDGYTFGSGTRLTVV.

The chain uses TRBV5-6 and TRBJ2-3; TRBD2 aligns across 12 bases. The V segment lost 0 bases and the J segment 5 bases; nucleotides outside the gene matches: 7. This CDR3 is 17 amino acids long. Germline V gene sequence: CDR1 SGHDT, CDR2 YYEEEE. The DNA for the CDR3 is TGTGCCAGCAGCTTGGGAGCTAGCGGGGGGGCTGAAGATACGCAGTATTTT. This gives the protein CASSLGASGGAEDTQYF.

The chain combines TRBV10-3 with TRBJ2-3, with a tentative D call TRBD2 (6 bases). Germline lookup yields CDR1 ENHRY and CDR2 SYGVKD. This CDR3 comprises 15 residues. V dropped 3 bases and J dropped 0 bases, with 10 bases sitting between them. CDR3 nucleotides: TGTGCCATCAGTGACGGCGGGGATAGCACAGATACGCAGTATTTT. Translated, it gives CAISDGGDSTDTQYF.

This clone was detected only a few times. The CDR3 here is CATSNGGQAWQETQYF. DNA for the CDR3: TGTGCCACCAGCAATGGTGGCCAGGCCTGGCAAGAGACCCAGTACTTC. J is TRBJ2-5 and V is TRBV15; D call uncertain. Germline CDR1 LNHNV, CDR2 YYDKDF (reference sequence). V was shortened by 4 bases and J by 2 bases, with 17 bases between the two germline ends. The CDR3 consists of 16 residues.

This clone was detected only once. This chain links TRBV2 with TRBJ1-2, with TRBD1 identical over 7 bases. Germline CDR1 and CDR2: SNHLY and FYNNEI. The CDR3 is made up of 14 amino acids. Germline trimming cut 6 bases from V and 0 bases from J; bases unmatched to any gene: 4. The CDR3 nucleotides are TGTGCCAGCAGCACCGGGACAGCTAACTATGGCTACACCTTC. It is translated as CASSTGTANYGYTF. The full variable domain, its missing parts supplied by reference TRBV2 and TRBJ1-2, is EPEVTQTPSHQVTQMGQEVILRCVPISNHLYFYWYRQILGQKVEFLVSFYNNEISEKSEIFDDQFSVERPDGSNFTLKIRSTKLEDSAMYFCASSTGTANYGYTFGSGTRLTVV.

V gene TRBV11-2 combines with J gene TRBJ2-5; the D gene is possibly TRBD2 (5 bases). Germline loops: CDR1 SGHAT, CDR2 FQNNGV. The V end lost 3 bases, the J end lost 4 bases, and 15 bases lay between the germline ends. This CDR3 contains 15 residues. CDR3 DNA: TGTGCCAGCAGCTTGGCGGGCCTTTGGGGAGAGACCCAGTACTTC. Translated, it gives CASSLAGLWGETQYF.

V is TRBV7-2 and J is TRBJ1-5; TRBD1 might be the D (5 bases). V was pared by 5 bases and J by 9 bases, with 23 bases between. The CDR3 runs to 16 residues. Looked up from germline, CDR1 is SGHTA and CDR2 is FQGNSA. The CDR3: CASSPEAEGLKGPQHF. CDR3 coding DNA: TGTGCCAGCAGCCCGGAGGCGGAGGGACTGAAGGGGCCCCAGCATTTT.

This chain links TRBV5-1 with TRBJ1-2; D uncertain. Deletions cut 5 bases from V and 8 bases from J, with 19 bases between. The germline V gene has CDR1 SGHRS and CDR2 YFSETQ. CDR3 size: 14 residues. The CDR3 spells CASSSGGSPGGYTF. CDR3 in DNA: TGCGCCAGCAGTTCGGGAGGCTCTCCGGGCGGCTACACCTTC. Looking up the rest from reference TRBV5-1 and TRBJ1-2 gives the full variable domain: KAGVTQTPRYLIKTRGQQVTLSCSPISGHRSVSWYQQTPGQGLQFLFEYFSETQRNKGNFPGRFSGRQFSNSRSEMNVSTLELGDSALYLCASSSGGSPGGYTFGSGTRLTVV.

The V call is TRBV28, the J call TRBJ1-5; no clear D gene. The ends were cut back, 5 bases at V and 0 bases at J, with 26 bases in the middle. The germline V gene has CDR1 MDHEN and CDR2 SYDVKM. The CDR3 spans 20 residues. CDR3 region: CASSPLLEGRVPYSNQPQHF. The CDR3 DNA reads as TGTGCCAGCAGTCCACTGTTGGAAGGGAGGGTCCCCTATAGCAATCAGCCCCAGCATTTT.

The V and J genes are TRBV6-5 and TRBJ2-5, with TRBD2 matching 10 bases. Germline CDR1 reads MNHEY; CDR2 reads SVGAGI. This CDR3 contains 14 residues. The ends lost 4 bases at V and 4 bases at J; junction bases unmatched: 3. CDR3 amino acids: CASSSGLAAETQYF. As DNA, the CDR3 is TGTGCCAGCAGTTCCGGACTAGCGGCAGAGACCCAGTACTTC.

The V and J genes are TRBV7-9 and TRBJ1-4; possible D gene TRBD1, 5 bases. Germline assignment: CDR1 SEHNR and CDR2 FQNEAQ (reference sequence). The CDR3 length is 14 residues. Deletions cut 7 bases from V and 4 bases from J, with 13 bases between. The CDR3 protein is CASTRTLVNEKLFF. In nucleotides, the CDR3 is TGTGCCAGCACCCGGACACTTGTTAATGAAAAACTGTTTTTT.

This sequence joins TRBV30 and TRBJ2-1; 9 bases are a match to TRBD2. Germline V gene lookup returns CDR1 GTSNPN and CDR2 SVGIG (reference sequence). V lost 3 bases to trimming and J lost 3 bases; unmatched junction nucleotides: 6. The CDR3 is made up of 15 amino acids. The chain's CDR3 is CAWSRGLADYNEQFF. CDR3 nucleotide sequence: TGTGCCTGGAGCAGGGGACTAGCAGACTACAATGAGCAGTTCTTC.

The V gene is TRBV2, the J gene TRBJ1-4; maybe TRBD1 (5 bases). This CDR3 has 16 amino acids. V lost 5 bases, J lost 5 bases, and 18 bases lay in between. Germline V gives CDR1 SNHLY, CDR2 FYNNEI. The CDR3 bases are TGTGCCAGCAGTCCTATGGAGGGGCAACACAATGAAAAACTGTTTTTT. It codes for CASSPMEGQHNEKLFF.

The chain's CDR3 is CASSINAGRLNTEAFF. As DNA, the CDR3 is TGTGCCAGTAGTATCAACGCGGGCAGATTGAACACTGAAGCTTTCTTT. The chain employs TRBV19 and TRBJ1-1; D not certain. Germline V lookup: CDR1 LNHDA, CDR2 SQIVND (reference sequence). The V end lost 3 bases, the J end lost 0 bases, and 14 bases lay between the germline ends. The CDR3 contains 16 residues. Looking up the rest from reference TRBV19 and TRBJ1-1 gives the full variable domain: DGGITQSPKYLFRKEGQNVTLSCEQNLNHDAMYWYRQDPGQGLRLIYYSQIVNDFQKGDIAEGYSVSREKKESFPLTVTSAQKNPTAFYLCASSINAGRLNTEAFFGQGTRLTVV.

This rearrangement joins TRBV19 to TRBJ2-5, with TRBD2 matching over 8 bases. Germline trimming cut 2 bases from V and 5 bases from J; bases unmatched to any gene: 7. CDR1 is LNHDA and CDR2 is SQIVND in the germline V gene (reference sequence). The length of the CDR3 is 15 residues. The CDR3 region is CASSITGTSTETQYF. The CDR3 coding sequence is TGTGCCAGTAGTATAACCGGGACTAGTACGGAGACCCAGTACTTC.

The CDR3 DNA reads TGTGCCAGCAGCCCTGGGGGAGGGACTGATGGCTACACCTTC. It is translated as CASSPGGGTDGYTF. This chain connects TRBV5-4 to TRBJ1-2, with D tentatively TRBD1 (5 bases). Germline CDR1 SGHNT, CDR2 YYREEE (reference sequence). The CDR3 covers 14 residues. With 4 bases removed from V and 6 bases from J, the gap between germline ends came to 16 bases.

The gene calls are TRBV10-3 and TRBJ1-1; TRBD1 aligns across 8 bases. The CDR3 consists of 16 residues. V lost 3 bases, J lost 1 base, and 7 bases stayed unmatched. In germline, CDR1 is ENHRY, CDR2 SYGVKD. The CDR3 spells CAISDPRQGSNTEAFF. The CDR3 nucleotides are TGTGCCATCAGTGACCCCCGACAGGGGTCGAACACTGAAGCTTTCTTT.

The DNA of the CDR3 is TGTGCCAGCAGCCAAGATGTGAGAGGGTCCCTTAACTATGGCTACACCTTC. It is translated as CASSQDVRGSLNYGYTF. The gene calls are TRBV14 and TRBJ1-2, with D unresolved. Germline CDR1 reads SGHDN; CDR2 reads FVKESK. Trimming cost V 0 bases and J 1 base, with 15 bases left between them. The CDR3 extends over 17 amino acids.